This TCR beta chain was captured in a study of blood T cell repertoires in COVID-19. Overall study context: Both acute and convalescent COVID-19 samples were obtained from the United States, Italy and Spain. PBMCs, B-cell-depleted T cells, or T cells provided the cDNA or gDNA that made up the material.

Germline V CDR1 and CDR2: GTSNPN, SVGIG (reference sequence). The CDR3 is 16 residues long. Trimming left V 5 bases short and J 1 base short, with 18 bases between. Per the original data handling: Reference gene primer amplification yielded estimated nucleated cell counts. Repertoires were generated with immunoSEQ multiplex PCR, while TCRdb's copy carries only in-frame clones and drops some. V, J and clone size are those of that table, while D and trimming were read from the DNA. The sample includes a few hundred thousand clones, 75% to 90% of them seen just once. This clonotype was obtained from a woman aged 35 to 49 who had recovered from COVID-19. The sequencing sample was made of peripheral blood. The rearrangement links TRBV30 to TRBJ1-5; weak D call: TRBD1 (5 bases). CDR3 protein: CAWRNPGLGSNQPQHF. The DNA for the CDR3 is TGTGCCTGGCGAAATCCAGGGCTTGGAAGCAATCAGCCCCAGCATTTT.